Shown below are 20 T cell receptor beta chains from a single sample sequenced in a study of technical replicates of blood from several donors. Libraries were prepared by immunoSEQ multiplex PCR; TCRdb keeps only in-frame clonotypes and omits some of them. The repertoire has 100,000 or so clones, over 90% of them found once; the top ten carry approximately 0.21%. Input material: T cells isolated from PBMCs. The receptors come from a human donor in good health.

In nucleotides, the CDR3 is TGTGCCAGCAGTGATGTGGGCGCGGAGACCCAGTACTTC. Translating gives CASSDVGAETQYF. V and J are TRBV2 and TRBJ2-5, with D unresolved. Germline CDR1 reads SNHLY; CDR2 reads FYNNEI. The CDR3 has 13 residues. V gave up 3 bases and J gave up 5 bases, with 10 bases separating them.

V usage is TRBV18 and J usage is TRBJ1-5, with D possibly TRBD1 on 6 matching bases. This CDR3 region has 14 residues. V gave up 4 bases and J gave up 4 bases, with 11 bases separating them. The V gene's germline CDR1 is KGHSH and CDR2 LQKENI. In nucleotides, the CDR3 is TGTGCCAGCTCACAAGAACAGGGAAATCAGCCCCAGCATTTT. Residues: CASSQEQGNQPQHF.

This clone was seen once. This chain joins TRBV19 and TRBJ2-2; D unclear. The germline V gene encodes CDR1 LNHDA and CDR2 SQIVND (reference sequence). The CDR3 runs 15 residues. V dropped 5 bases and J dropped 0 bases, with 10 bases sitting between them. DNA for the CDR3: TGTGCCAGTAGTCAATACAGAACGAACACCGGGGAGCTGTTTTTT. It translates to CASSQYRTNTGELFF.

The chain joins TRBV27 to TRBJ2-3; 7 nucleotides line up with TRBD2. Germline CDR1 reads MNHEY; CDR2 reads SMNVEV (reference sequence). CDR3 length: 17 amino acids. Trimming at V came to 0 bases and at J to 0 bases, leaving 6 bases not matched to a gene. The CDR3 region is CASSLSELATSTDTQYF. In DNA, the CDR3 is TGTGCCAGCAGTTTATCCGAACTAGCGACTAGCACAGATACGCAGTATTTT.

This chain uses TRBV15 with TRBJ2-1; a possible D gene is TRBD2 (6 bases). Per the germline V gene, CDR1 is LNHNV and CDR2 is YYDKDF (reference sequence). Trimming cost V 5 bases and J 7 bases, with 18 bases left between them. The CDR3 runs 15 residues. The CDR3 region is CATSQDGGTGNEQFF. The CDR3 nucleotides read TGTGCCACCAGCCAGGACGGCGGGACGGGGAATGAGCAGTTCTTC.

The chain joins TRBV11-2 to TRBJ2-5; 8 bases match TRBD1. Germline lookup yields CDR1 SGHAT and CDR2 FQNNGV. The CDR3 has 15 residues. The J segment lost 5 bases and the V segment lost 2 bases, leaving 7 bases of the junction unmatched. The CDR3 DNA reads as TGTGCCAGCAGCTTAATGGCACAGGGGGACGAGACCCAGTACTTC. This codes for CASSLMAQGDETQYF.

This clone was counted a single time. This chain connects TRBV5-6 to TRBJ2-7, with a possible D match to TRBD1 (6 bases). The germline V gene has CDR1 SGHDT and CDR2 YYEEEE. V lost 6 bases, J lost 2 bases, and 18 bases lay in between. This CDR3 spans 15 amino acids. The CDR3 DNA reads as TGTGCCAGCACCGGAATGGACAGCCTTCCCTACGAGCAGTACTTC. Amino acid sequence: CASTGMDSLPYEQYF. The whole variable domain, remainder taken from reference TRBV5-6 and TRBJ2-7, is DAGVTQSPTHLIKTRGQQVTLRCSPKSGHDTVSWYQQALGQGPQFIFQYYEEEERQRGNFPDRFSGHQFPNYSSELNVNALLLGDSALYLCASTGMDSLPYEQYFGPGTRLTVT.

V usage is TRBV12-5 and J usage is TRBJ2-3; D unresolved. The germline V gene has CDR1 LGHNT and CDR2 FRNRAP. Trimming cost V 2 bases and J 0 bases, with 15 bases left between them. This CDR3 spans 17 amino acids. The CDR3 region is CASGLYPRDESTDTQYF. Here the CDR3 DNA reads TGTGCTAGTGGTTTGTACCCCCGAGATGAGAGCACAGATACGCAGTATTTT.

V is TRBV2 and J is TRBJ2-3, with D unresolved. Germline CDR1 reads SNHLY; CDR2 reads FYNNEI. The length of the CDR3 is 11 residues. With 2 bases removed from V and 7 bases from J, the gap between germline ends came to 4 bases. The CDR3 DNA is TGTGCCAGCAGTGAACGTTATACGCAGTATTTT. Its protein is CASSERYTQYF.

V and J are TRBV15 and TRBJ1-2; D uncertain. The CDR3 totals 13 residues. Germline V lookup: CDR1 LNHNV, CDR2 YYDKDF (reference sequence). The V end lost 0 bases, the J end lost 7 bases, and 9 bases lay between the germline ends. The CDR3 reads CATSREWLSGYTF. In DNA, the CDR3 is TGTGCCACCAGCAGAGAGTGGCTGTCTGGCTACACCTTC.

This clone occurred once. The rearrangement joins TRBV7-2 to TRBJ2-3; no definite D call. The CDR3 loop spans 14 amino acids. V lost 1 base and J 0 bases, leaving 5 bases between the germline ends. Germline lookup yields CDR1 SGHTA and CDR2 FQGNSA. The CDR3 here is CASSLVGSTDTQYF. CDR3 in DNA: TGTGCCAGCAGCTTAGTCGGTAGCACAGATACGCAGTATTTT.

This chain uses TRBV7-9 with TRBJ1-1; D perhaps matches TRBD1 (6 bases). Trimming pared 4 bases from V and 4 bases from J, leaving 10 bases between. Germline V gene data show CDR1 as SEHNR and CDR2 as FQNEAQ (reference sequence). The CDR3 runs to 13 residues. For the CDR3, the DNA is TGTGCCAGCAGCTCCCAGGGGTCCACTGAAGCTTTCTTT. The encoded protein is CASSSQGSTEAFF.

CDR3 amino acids: CASSIEGTGWGTDTQYF. The CDR3 DNA sequence: TGTGCCAGTAGTATAGAGGGGACAGGGTGGGGCACAGATACGCAGTATTTT. V usage is TRBV19 and J usage is TRBJ2-3; 9 bases map to TRBD1. With 0 bases clipped from V and 1 base from J, the junction kept 5 bases outside the gene matches. Germline loops: CDR1 LNHDA, CDR2 SQIVND (reference sequence). The CDR3 totals 17 residues.

The rearrangement joins TRBV19 to TRBJ1-5; D gene unclear. Trimming took 1 base from V and 7 from J, leaving 5 bases between them. The length of the CDR3 is 12 residues. Germline V gives CDR1 LNHDA, CDR2 SQIVND (reference sequence). CDR3 sequence reads: CASSIVGQPQHF. The CDR3 DNA follows: TGTGCCAGTAGTATAGTCGGGCAGCCCCAGCATTTT.

The table lists this clone with a count of one. The V gene is TRBV7-4, the J gene TRBJ2-3, with D perhaps TRBD2 (6 bases). V lost 3 bases, J lost 1 base, and 11 bases lay in between. CDR1 SGHVT and CDR2 SQSDAQ come from the germline V gene. There are 15 residues in the CDR3. In nucleotides, the CDR3 is TGTGCCAGCAGCTTTCAACTAGCTTGCACAGATACGCAGTATTTT. Protein sequence: CASSFQLACTDTQYF.

This clone was seen a single time. The sample contains more than one DNA sequence encoding this CDR3. V is TRBV5-1 and J is TRBJ2-1; TRBD2 might be the D (6 bases). The V and J ends lost 0 bases and 0 bases respectively, with 7 bases between them. CDR1 is SGHRS, CDR2 YFSETQ, per germline. There are 15 residues in the CDR3. In DNA form, the CDR3 reads TGCGCCAGCAGCTTGGGGGGAGGCTCCTACAATGAGCAGTTCTTC. Translated: CASSLGGGSYNEQFF.

This chain connects TRBV5-4 to TRBJ2-3, with a weak D call TRBD2 (5 bases). The germline V gene encodes CDR1 SGHNT and CDR2 YYREEE (reference sequence). Trimming took off 1 base at V and 4 bases at J, with 13 bases between the two ends. The CDR3 spans 15 residues. DNA for the CDR3: TGTGCCAGCAGCTTGCGAGCTGGAGGTTCAGATACGCAGTATTTT. It encodes CASSLRAGGSDTQYF.

This chain connects TRBV6-5 to TRBJ2-4; 9 bases map to TRBD2. Germline CDR1 and CDR2: MNHEY and SVGAGI. This CDR3 region has 15 residues. The J segment lost 10 bases and the V segment lost 6 bases, leaving 13 bases of the junction unmatched. The CDR3 DNA follows: TGTGCCAGCAGGGCGGGAGGGCCGAGGGAGTTGATTCAGTACTTC. Its translation is CASRAGGPRELIQYF.

This chain joins TRBV1 and TRBJ2-1; the table gives TRBD2 as D, unverified against the DNA. TRBV1 is assigned pseudogene status. The CDR3 extends over 15 amino acids. The CDR3: CTSSQELAGYNEQFF. The CDR3 DNA sequence: TGCACCAGCAGCCAAGAACTAGCGGGATACAATGAGCAGTTCTTC.

The chain links TRBV5-4 to TRBJ1-1; tentative D call: TRBD1 (6 bases). The CDR3 has 14 residues. V was shortened by 2 bases and J by 7 bases, with 15 bases between the two germline ends. Germline V gene sequence: CDR1 SGHNT, CDR2 YYREEE (reference sequence). DNA for the CDR3: TGTGCCAGCAGCTTAGGTCAGGGGAGCATTGAAGCTTTCTTT. Translated: CASSLGQGSIEAFF.